A single TCR beta chain is shown here with its context. Time point indicated: patch test 2, 6 weeks after DPC sensitization. Specified treatment: therapeutic diphenylcyclopropenone sensitization with weekly scalp DPC. Prior to application of each patch test, blood was drawn. The study's library attached unique molecular identifiers to single cDNA molecules. As handled by the study authors: Samples held a median of roughly 100,000 TCRs, range about 20,000–690,600. A single record per CDR3 protein comes from TCRdb applying MiXCR to the RACE reads. TCRdb's processing, not the authors' own work, is the source of the V and J calls. The table has a few hundred thousand distinct CDR3 sequences, just under 6.5% seen once. These data belong to a study of human T cells and chemical hapten exposure. Per germline, CDR1 SEHNR and CDR2 FQNEAQ (reference sequence). V shed 6 bases and J shed 7 bases, with 10 bases lying between them. The CDR3 has 13 residues.

This material consisted of whole blood, taken in connection with sensitization to the hapten diphenylcyclopropenone (DPC). The TCR comes from a young woman with alopecia areata. Some clones in this sample may be carry-over from other donors' samples. The chain couples TRBV7-9 to TRBJ1-6; no definite D call. In nucleotides, the CDR3 is TGTGCCAGCAGGATCAGAGGAAATTCACCCCTCCACTTT. Its translation: CASRIRGNSPLHF.